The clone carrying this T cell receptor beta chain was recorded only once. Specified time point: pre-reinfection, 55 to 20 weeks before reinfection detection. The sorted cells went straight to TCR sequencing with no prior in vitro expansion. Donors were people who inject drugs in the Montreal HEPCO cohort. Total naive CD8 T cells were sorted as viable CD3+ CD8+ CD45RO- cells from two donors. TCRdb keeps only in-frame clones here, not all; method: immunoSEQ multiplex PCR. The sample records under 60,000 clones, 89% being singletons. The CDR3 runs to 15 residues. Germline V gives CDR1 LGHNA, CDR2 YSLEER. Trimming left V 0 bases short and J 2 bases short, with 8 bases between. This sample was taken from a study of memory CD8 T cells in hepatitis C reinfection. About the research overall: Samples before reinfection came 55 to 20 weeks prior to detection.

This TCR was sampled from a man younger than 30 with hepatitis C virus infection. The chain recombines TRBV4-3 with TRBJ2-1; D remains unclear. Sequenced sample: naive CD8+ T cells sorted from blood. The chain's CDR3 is CASSQERFTYNEQFF. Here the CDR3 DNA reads TGCGCCAGCAGCCAAGAACGGTTCACCTACAATGAGCAGTTCTTC.